These 14 T cell receptor beta chains came from one sample sequenced in a study of T cells expressing NK-cell markers. TCRdb reprocessed the 5' RACE reads, with one entry per CDR3 protein and no DNA. In total, the table holds about 440,000 distinct CDR3 sequences. The sequenced sample was blood T cells: a sorted CD56 or NKG2C T cell subset, CD4+ or CD8+ T cells, or bulk PBMC T cells (not recorded which). These receptors all come from a woman between 18 and 70 years old in good health.

The chain couples TRBV29-1 to TRBJ2-1; TCRdb designates TRBD2, a call that cannot be tested without DNA. The CDR3 loop spans 16 amino acids. Germline V gene lookup returns CDR1 SQVTM and CDR2 ANQGSEA. The CDR3 is CSVDNPLAGVHNEQFF.

The rearrangement joins TRBV5-1 to TRBJ1-1; the TCRdb D gene call, TRBD1, has no DNA to confirm it. The germline gives CDR1 SGHRS, CDR2 YFSETQ. This CDR3 has 16 residues. The CDR3 sequence: CASSLSGTGDGASAFF.

The V gene is TRBV29-1, the J gene TRBJ2-3. Germline V gene sequence: CDR1 SQVTM, CDR2 ANQGSEA. The CDR3 is 14 residues long. Here the CDR3 reads CSVEETYRTDTQYF.

The chain combines TRBV18 with TRBJ1-4. The CDR3 spans 13 residues. CDR1 and CDR2 (germline): KGHSH, LQKENI. The CDR3 loop is CASSPREYEKLFF.

The V gene is TRBV7-3, the J gene TRBJ2-1; TCRdb selects TRBD1, and the lack of DNA leaves this call unchecked. CDR3 size: 16 residues. In germline, CDR1 is SGHTA, CDR2 FQGTGA. CDR3 in amino acids: CASSLMGASSYNEQFF.

V gene TRBV7-9 combines with J gene TRBJ2-5; the D call from TCRdb, TRBD1, cannot be confirmed without DNA. The CDR3 contains 14 residues. Germline CDR1 and CDR2: SEHNR and FQNEAQ (reference sequence). CDR3 residues: CASRQTGTGETQYF.

The V gene is TRBV7-3, the J gene TRBJ2-3; without DNA, the TCRdb call of TRBD2 cannot be checked. This CDR3 spans 15 amino acids. CDR1 is SGHTA, CDR2 FQGTGA, per germline. CDR3 sequence reads: CASSSAGGLADTQYF. Together with reference TRBV7-3 and TRBJ2-3, the CDR3 gives the full variable domain: GAGVSQTPSNKVTEKGKYVELRCDPISGHTALYWYRQSLGQGPEFLIYFQGTGAADDSGLPNDRFFAVRPEGSVSTLKIQRTERGDSAVYLCASSSAGGLADTQYFGPGTRLTVL.

The rearrangement joins TRBV12-2 to TRBJ2-1; TCRdb returns TRBD2, unconfirmable since there is no DNA. TRBV12-2 is reported as a pseudogene. The CDR3 totals 18 residues. CDR3: CASRLEAGSGSSYNEQFF.

CDR3 sequence reads: CASNLRISGANVLTF. J is TRBJ2-6 and V is TRBV12-3 or TRBV12-4. The CDR3 sequence is 15 residues long.

The chain recombines TRBV7-3 with TRBJ2-3; TCRdb proposes TRBD1, but this gene call is untestable without DNA. The CDR3 extends over 14 amino acids. Germline V gives CDR1 SGHTA, CDR2 FQGTGA. CDR3: CASSLGPNTDTQYF.

The V call is TRBV7-9, the J call TRBJ2-2; TCRdb indicates TRBD1, and absent DNA this call remains unverified. The CDR3 has 15 residues. Germline loops: CDR1 SEHNR, CDR2 FQNEAQ (reference sequence). CDR3 loop: CASSRGDIGTGELFF.

This rearrangement joins TRBV7-2 to TRBJ2-1. The germline gives CDR1 SGHTA, CDR2 FQGNSA. The CDR3 runs to 15 residues. This chain's CDR3 is CASSFSTNSYNEQFF.

The V call is TRBV4-3, the J call TRBJ2-7; TCRdb's D gene call, TRBD1, goes unchecked for lack of DNA. This CDR3 spans 16 amino acids. Germline V gene lookup returns CDR1 LGHNA and CDR2 YSLEER. CDR3 loop: CASSQDHEGGGYEQYF.

The chain couples TRBV3-1 to TRBJ2-4; TCRdb picks TRBD1, but there is no DNA to check that call. Germline-derived CDR1 and CDR2 are LGHDT and YNNKEL (reference sequence). The CDR3 is 15 residues long. CDR3 residues: CASSLLRAEKNIQYF.